This TCR beta chain originates from a study of T cell responses to AZD1222 COVID-19 vaccine. Study results and limitations: Spike-wide vaccine-associated CD4 TCRs dominated at 160-218 and 743-854. Mostly white British, mostly female donors; authors suggested clonal diversity may be underestimated.

A remark on this clone: The antigen remains undetermined.

The assay was immunoSEQ multiplex PCR, and TCRdb's table has in-frame clones only and misses some. The sample consists of 160,000 or so clones, 85% to 95% of them appearing once. Germline V gene data show CDR1 as MNHEY and CDR2 as SVGAGI. Trimming stripped 5 bases from V and 8 bases from J, with 12 bases between. This CDR3 region has 12 residues. The sample in question was peripheral blood, obtained 28 days after the second AZD1222 dose. This sequence was found in an adult who received the AZD1222 COVID-19 vaccine. The gene calls are TRBV6-5 and TRBJ1-1; TRBD1 is a possible D gene (6 bases). DNA for the CDR3: TGTGCCAGCAGTCCCCGGACAGACGAAGCTTTCTTT. This gives the protein CASSPRTDEAFF.